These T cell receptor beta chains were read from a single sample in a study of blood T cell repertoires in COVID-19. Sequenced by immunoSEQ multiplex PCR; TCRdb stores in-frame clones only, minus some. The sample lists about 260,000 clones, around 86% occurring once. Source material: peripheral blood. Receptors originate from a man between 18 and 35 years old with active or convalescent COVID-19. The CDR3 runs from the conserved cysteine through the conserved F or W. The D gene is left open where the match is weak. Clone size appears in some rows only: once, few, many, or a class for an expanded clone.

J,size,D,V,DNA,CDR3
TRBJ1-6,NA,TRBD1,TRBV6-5,TGTGCCAGCAGAGACGAGGGGACAGCGTCTTCACCCCTCCACTTT,CASRDEGTASSPLHF
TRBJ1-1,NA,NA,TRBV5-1,TGCGCCAGCAGCCCTACACTTTCACAGGTAAACACTGAAGCTTTCTTT,CASSPTLSQVNTEAFF
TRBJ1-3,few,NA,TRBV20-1,TGCAGTGCTAGTATGAGTTTCTCTGGAAACACCATATATTTT,CSASMSFSGNTIYF
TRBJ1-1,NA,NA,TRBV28,TGTGCCAGCAGGCTACAGGACACTGAAGCTTTCTTT,CASRLQDTEAFF
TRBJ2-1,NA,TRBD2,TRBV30,TGTGCCTGGAGTGTAGTAGCGGGAGGAAGCAATGAGCAGTTCTTC,CAWSVVAGGSNEQFF
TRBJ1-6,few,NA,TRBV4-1,TGCGCCAGCAGCCAAGTAAGCAGGGATAATTCACCCCTCCACTTT,CASSQVSRDNSPLHF
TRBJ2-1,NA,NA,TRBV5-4,TGTGCCAGCAGCTTGCAACAGGGATTCGAGCAGTTCTTC,CASSLQQGFEQFF
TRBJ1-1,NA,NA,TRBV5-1,TGCGCCAGCAGCTTGGGGGAGGGATGGACTGAAGCTTTCTTT,CASSLGEGWTEAFF
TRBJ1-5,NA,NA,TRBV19,TGTGCCAGTAGCCTAACAGGAAAAGGTCTAGGTCAGCCCCAGCATTTT,CASSLTGKGLGQPQHF
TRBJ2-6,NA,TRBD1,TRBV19,TGTGCCAGTAGTATATTAGCGGGACAGGGGCTAAGTGGGGCCAACGTCCTGACTTTC,CASSILAGQGLSGANVLTF
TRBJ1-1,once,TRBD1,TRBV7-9,TGTGCCAGCAGCTGGGGGACAGGGGCCCCTTCCAATGAAGCTTTCTTT,CASSWGTGAPSNEAFF
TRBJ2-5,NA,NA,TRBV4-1,TGCGCCAGCAGCCAAGCCGACATGGCTCAAGAGACCCAGTACTTC,CASSQADMAQETQYF
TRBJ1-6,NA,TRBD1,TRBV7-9,TGTGCCAGCAGCGGAAAGACAGGGTTCCATAATTCACCCCTCCACTTT,CASSGKTGFHNSPLHF
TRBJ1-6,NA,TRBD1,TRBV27,TGTGCCAGCAGTCCGCGGACAGGACATAATTCACCCCTCCACTTT,CASSPRTGHNSPLHF
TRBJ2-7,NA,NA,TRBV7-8,TGTGCCAGCAGCTTAGACGGGGGAAGCTCCTACGAGCAGTACTTC,CASSLDGGSSYEQYF
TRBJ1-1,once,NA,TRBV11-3,TGTGCCAGCAGCTTAGTTGTGGGGGCTAGGGAGACTGAAGCTTTCTTT,CASSLVVGARETEAFF
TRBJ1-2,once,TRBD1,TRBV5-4,TGTGCCAGCAGACCGGGACAGGGCTGGGGGTATGGCTACACCTTC,CASRPGQGWGYGYTF
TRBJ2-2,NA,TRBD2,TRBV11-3,TGTGCCAGCAGACTAGGACTAGCGAACACCGGGGAGCTGTTTTTT,CASRLGLANTGELFF
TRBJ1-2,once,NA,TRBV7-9,TGTGCCAGCAGCTTGAGCCTCCCCTATGGCTACACCTTC,CASSLSLPYGYTF
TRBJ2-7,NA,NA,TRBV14,TGTGCCAGCAGCCTCAACAGGAAAATCGGGCAGTACTTC,CASSLNRKIGQYF
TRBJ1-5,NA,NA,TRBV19,TGTGCCAGTAGTTCTGAGGTCAGAAGTCAGCCCCAGCATTTT,CASSSEVRSQPQHF
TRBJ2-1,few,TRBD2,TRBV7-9,TGTGCCAGCAGCTTAGTGGGACTAGCGGGAGGTCCTGGGGACAATGAGCAGTTCTTC,CASSLVGLAGGPGDNEQFF
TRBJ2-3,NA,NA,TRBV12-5,TGTGCTAGTGGTTTCCTTTTGCGCTCCGTCCGCGATACGCAGTATTTT,CASGFLLRSVRDTQYF
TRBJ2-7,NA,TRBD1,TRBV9,TGTGCCAGCAGCGGATTGGGACAGGGCTCCTACGAGCAGTACTTC,CASSGLGQGSYEQYF
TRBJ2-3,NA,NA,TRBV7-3,TGTGCCAGCAGCTTAACCCTTTCCGGAGTAGATACGCAGTATTTT,CASSLTLSGVDTQYF